This TCR beta chain derives from a study of T cells in Graves' hyperthyroidism and ophthalmopathy. Study-level information: Peripheral blood collection took place at initial diagnosis, before any treatment.

Regions amplified from RNA transcripts were the TCR beta CDR3 regions. In the first-round RT-PCR of the TCR CDR3, the HTBI primer set was used. TCRdb reanalysed the multiplex PCR reads using MiXCR and keeps one entry per CDR3 protein. The table has under 350,000 distinct CDR3 sequences, less than 30% seen once. The CDR3 is 16 amino acids. Germline V gene lookup returns CDR1 SGHAT and CDR2 FQNNGV. Trimming took off 2 bases at V and 6 bases at J, with 19 bases between the two ends. Regarding the study as a whole: For ophthalmopathy, model prediction preceded onset by a median about six months.

The sample holds many counts of this clonotype. What it binds is not known. Patients were excluded because of uncontrolled infection, other autoimmune disease, pregnancy or lactation. Clinicians diagnosed patients from clinical symptoms, serum thyroxine and TRAb, thyroid ultrasound and orbital computed tomography. V is TRBV11-2 and J is TRBJ1-2; the D gene is possibly TRBD1 (5 bases). The specimen sequenced was blood. This TCR came from a man aged 35 to 55 with Graves' hyperthyroidism that later progressed to Graves' ophthalmopathy. The CDR3 sequence is CASSLTLWGREDGYTF. The CDR3 DNA sequence: TGTGCCAGCAGCTTAACCCTCTGGGGCAGGGAGGATGGCTACACCTTC.